This T cell receptor beta chain was captured in a study of blood T cells in healthy people across ages. Primed by a sample-barcoded 5' primer and a J-beta primer mix, a second PCR proceeded for about 6 to 12 cycles. The authors tagged each cDNA molecule using a template-switch adaptor with 12 random nucleotides. TCRdb processed the 5' RACE reads anew with MiXCR; each CDR3 protein has one entry. The top ten clones hold under 4.5% of a sample with fewer than 600,000 distinct CDR3 sequences, about 25% of them seen once. Germline CDR1 SGHTA, CDR2 FQGNSA. V lost 3 bases, J lost 4 bases, and 7 bases stayed unmatched. This CDR3 comprises 15 residues. This sample was shared with a second study, whose subject was T cells of mothers and their children. That report notes: Donors comprised three healthy Caucasian mothers plus their six children. Sequencing returned over 10 million TCR beta CDR3 reads per mother and around 3 million per child.

The sequencing sample was made of blood. The sequence derives from a boy between 2 and 10 years old in good health. The chain uses TRBV7-2 and TRBJ1-2; 8 bases line up with TRBD1. CDR3 DNA: TGTGCCAGCAGCTTCGGACAGGGCTTACCCTATGGCTACACCTTC. Translating gives CASSFGQGLPYGYTF.